These 32 T cell receptor beta chains share one sample of origin, sequenced in a study of beta chain features in type 1 diabetes. The isolated RNA, all of it, was reverse transcribed, so expressed TCRB transcripts were what got sequenced. The repertoire was sequenced with immunoSEQ multiplex PCR; TCRdb's copy has only in-frame clones and lacks some. Here the sample spans about 140,000 clones, 9% to 10% being singletons. Material: central memory CD4+ T cells from blood. These receptors were obtained from a woman between 40 and 55 years old in good health.

The gene calls are TRBV2 and TRBJ1-6, with TRBD1 identical over 7 bases. Germline assignment: CDR1 SNHLY and CDR2 FYNNEI. The CDR3 runs to 14 residues. The junction had 5 bases not matched to a gene; V was cut back by 5 bases and J by 7 bases. The CDR3 sequence: CASSTGTANSPLHF. The CDR3, as DNA: TGTGCCAGCAGTACCGGGACAGCAAATTCACCCCTCCACTTT.

The chain employs TRBV18 and TRBJ1-2; 7 bases agree with TRBD1. The CDR3 loop spans 13 amino acids. Germline assignment: CDR1 KGHSH and CDR2 LQKENI. V shed 3 bases and J 5 bases; nucleotides not matched to a gene: 3. The CDR3 spells CASSPGTAYGYTF. Here the CDR3 DNA reads TGTGCCAGCTCACCCGGGACAGCTTATGGCTACACCTTC.

V usage is TRBV21-1 and J usage is TRBJ1-1; the table names TRBD1, a call not compared with the DNA. TRBV21-1 is noted as a pseudogene. The CDR3 runs to 16 residues. The CDR3 DNA sequence: TGTGCCAGCAGCAAAGCCCAGGGGAAAAGGTACACTGAAGCTTTCTTT. Amino acid sequence: CASSKAQGKRYTEAFF.

This clone has only a few counts. The rearrangement joins TRBV19 to TRBJ2-1; the match to TRBD1 covers 7 bases. Trimming at V came to 5 bases and at J to 0 bases, leaving 4 bases not matched to a gene. Germline values: CDR1 LNHDA, CDR2 SQIVND (reference sequence). The CDR3 has 15 residues. CDR3 sequence (DNA): TGTGCCAGTAGTGAGGGGGCCGGCTCCTACAATGAGCAGTTCTTC. It yields the protein CASSEGAGSYNEQFF.

There are a few counts of this clone. V and J are TRBV5-4 and TRBJ1-1, with 11 bases matching TRBD1. The CDR3 totals 16 residues. Germline lookup yields CDR1 SGHNT and CDR2 YYREEE (reference sequence). Losses at the gene ends were 4 bases for V and 6 bases for J; bases not matched to a gene: 11. CDR3 loop: CASSQGQGAPSSEAFF. CDR3 in DNA: TGTGCCAGCAGCCAAGGACAGGGGGCGCCTTCATCTGAAGCTTTCTTT. Supplemented by reference TRBV5-4 and TRBJ1-1, the full variable domain reads ETGVTQSPTHLIKTRGQQVTLRCSSQSGHNTVSWYQQALGQGPQFIFQYYREEENGRGNFPPRFSGLQFPNYSSELNVNALELDDSALYLCASSQGQGAPSSEAFFGQGTRLTVV.

This chain links TRBV7-2 with TRBJ2-5; D gene ambiguous. The CDR3 has 13 residues. V lost 1 base, J lost 5 bases, and 8 bases lay in between. Looked up from germline, CDR1 is SGHTA and CDR2 is FQGNSA. The CDR3 spells CASSLDVRETQYF. CDR3 DNA: TGTGCCAGCAGCTTAGACGTCCGGGAGACCCAGTACTTC.

The gene calls are TRBV5-1 and TRBJ2-1; D perhaps matches TRBD1 (5 bases). This CDR3 contains 13 residues. V was cut by 2 bases and J by 5 bases, with 8 bases left in between. Germline lookup yields CDR1 SGHRS and CDR2 YFSETQ. CDR3 in DNA: TGCGCCAGCAGCTTAGACAGACACAATGAGCAGTTCTTC. It codes for CASSLDRHNEQFF.

This clone has just a few counts. This chain uses TRBV6-5 with TRBJ1-1; 7 bases align to TRBD1. The CDR3 contains 15 residues. The germline gives CDR1 MNHEY, CDR2 SVGAGI. The trim removed 6 bases at V and 3 bases at J, leaving 10 bases unmatched. The CDR3 DNA is TGTGCCAGCAGGGGACAGCCTCACTTGGACACTGAAGCTTTCTTT. Its translation: CASRGQPHLDTEAFF.

This clone was found a few times. The CDR3 here is CASSGTSGGQETQYF. The DNA of the CDR3 is TGTGCCAGCAGTGGGACTAGCGGGGGACAAGAGACCCAGTACTTC. J is TRBJ2-5 and V is TRBV2; 13 bases are shared with TRBD2. V was clipped by 4 bases and J by 2 bases; unmatched bases: 1. This CDR3 is 15 amino acids long. Germline CDR1 and CDR2: SNHLY and FYNNEI.

This clone was detected a few times. The chain carries TRBV18 and TRBJ1-1, with TRBD1 matching 7 bases. Unmatched junction bases numbered 8, after V lost 0 bases and J lost 4 bases. The length of the CDR3 is 16 residues. The germline V gene encodes CDR1 KGHSH and CDR2 LQKENI. In nucleotides, the CDR3 is TGTGCCAGCTCACCACCGGTACAGGGGTCGGGCACTGAAGCTTTCTTT. Translation: CASSPPVQGSGTEAFF.

The chain joins TRBV27 to TRBJ1-2, with 10 bases lining up with TRBD1. With 6 bases clipped from V and 7 bases from J, the junction kept 8 bases outside the gene matches. The CDR3 is 14 amino acids. Germline V gives CDR1 MNHEY, CDR2 SMNVEV (reference sequence). CDR3 nucleotides: TGTGCCAGCAGCAGGATCGGGACAGGGGCTGGCTACACCTTC. Amino acids: CASSRIGTGAGYTF.

This clone has a handful of counts. The V call is TRBV28, the J call TRBJ2-1; weak D call: TRBD2 (7 bases). Germline V CDR1 and CDR2: MDHEN, SYDVKM. V gave up 7 bases and J gave up 3 bases, with 13 bases separating them. The CDR3 length is 14 residues. The DNA for the CDR3 is TGTGCCAGCATCGGGGGGCAGTTCTACAATGAGCAGTTCTTC. Its protein product is CASIGGQFYNEQFF.

V usage is TRBV2 and J usage is TRBJ1-5; D remains unclear. The germline gives CDR1 SNHLY, CDR2 FYNNEI. The CDR3 is 14 amino acids. Trimming stripped 1 base from V and 9 bases from J, with 13 bases between. The CDR3 bases are TGTGCCAGCAGTGAAGTGGCGGCGCAGAGGCCCCAGCATTTT. It encodes CASSEVAAQRPQHF. The entire variable domain, with the rest obtained from reference TRBV2 and TRBJ1-5, is as follows: EPEVTQTPSHQVTQMGQEVILRCVPISNHLYFYWYRQILGQKVEFLVSFYNNEISEKSEIFDDQFSVERPDGSNFTLKIRSTKLEDSAMYFCASSEVAAQRPQHFGDGTRLSIL.

This clone was observed a handful of times. This chain links TRBV15 with TRBJ1-1; D is possibly TRBD1 (5 bases). CDR1 is LNHNV and CDR2 is YYDKDF in the germline V gene (reference sequence). Between the trimmed V and J ends, which lost 2 bases and 10 bases, there was a span of 20 bases. This CDR3 contains 15 residues. For the CDR3, the DNA is TGTGCCACCAGCAGAACCTCGACGGGCTTCGGGGGAGCTTTCTTT. This sequence encodes CATSRTSTGFGGAFF. Looking up the rest from reference TRBV15 and TRBJ1-1 gives the full variable domain: DAMVIQNPRYQVTQFGKPVTLSCSQTLNHNVMYWYQQKSSQAPKLLFHYYDKDFNNEADTPDNFQSRRPNTSFCFLDIRSPGLGDTAMYLCATSRTSTGFGGAFFGQGTRLTVV.

This clone was found a few times. The chain carries TRBV5-1 and TRBJ2-2; D is perhaps TRBD1 (6 bases). Deletions cut 3 bases from V and 7 bases from J, with 16 bases between. The CDR3 runs 15 residues. Germline CDR1 is SGHRS and CDR2 is YFSETQ. The CDR3 spells CASSSGQSGDGELFF. In DNA form, the CDR3 reads TGCGCCAGCAGCTCCGGGCAATCAGGGGACGGGGAGCTGTTTTTT. The variable domain in full, completed from reference TRBV5-1 and TRBJ2-2, reads KAGVTQTPRYLIKTRGQQVTLSCSPISGHRSVSWYQQTPGQGLQFLFEYFSETQRNKGNFPGRFSGRQFSNSRSEMNVSTLELGDSALYLCASSSGQSGDGELFFGEGSRLTVL.

The sample holds a few counts of this clone. The CDR3 sequence: CASSTVNQPQHF. For the CDR3, the DNA is TGTGCCAGCAGTACGGTCAATCAGCCCCAGCATTTT. V gene TRBV25-1 combines with J gene TRBJ1-5; the D is unclear. CDR1 is MGHDK, CDR2 SYGVNS, per germline. The V end lost 5 bases, the J end lost 3 bases, and 5 bases lay between the germline ends. This CDR3 is built from 12 residues.

The V call is TRBV6-6, the J call TRBJ1-5, with D uncertain. CDR1 and CDR2 (germline): MNHNY, SVGAGI (reference sequence). CDR3 length: 13 amino acids. Trimming cost V 7 bases and J 9 bases, with 16 bases left between them. CDR3 sequence (DNA): TGTGCCAGCACCGACGGGAGGGTTATGCCCCAGCATTTT. It codes for CASTDGRVMPQHF.

The V gene is TRBV4-1, the J gene TRBJ2-7, with D possibly TRBD2 on 6 matching bases. CDR1 and CDR2 (germline): MGHRA, YSYEKL. The CDR3 has 15 residues. V was pared by 1 base and J by 3 bases, with 13 bases between. CDR3 loop: CASSQGDSGLYEQYF. The CDR3 DNA is TGCGCCAGCAGCCAAGGGGATAGCGGCCTCTACGAGCAGTACTTC.

This clone was detected a few times. This rearrangement joins TRBV5-1 to TRBJ2-3; 13 nucleotides align to TRBD2. The CDR3 spans 16 residues. The junction had 5 bases not matched to a gene; V was cut back by 2 bases and J by 5 bases. Germline V gene data show CDR1 as SGHRS and CDR2 as YFSETQ. CDR3 loop: CASSFGTSGGGDTQYF. In DNA form, the CDR3 reads TGCGCCAGCAGCTTCGGAACTAGCGGGGGGGGAGATACGCAGTATTTT.

This chain uses TRBV5-4 with TRBJ2-5; TRBD2 matches 9 bases. Germline assignment: CDR1 SGHNT and CDR2 YYREEE (reference sequence). The CDR3 is made up of 16 amino acids. The ends lost 4 bases at V and 5 bases at J; junction bases unmatched: 12. The CDR3 protein is CASSRPASGDLETQYF. The DNA for the CDR3 is TGTGCCAGCAGCCGCCCCGCTAGCGGGGATTTGGAGACCCAGTACTTC.

This clone was counted between two and nine times. The chain uses TRBV18 and TRBJ1-1; D remains unclear. With 2 bases removed from V and 2 bases from J, the gap between germline ends came to 6 bases. Germline assignment: CDR1 KGHSH and CDR2 LQKENI. The CDR3 has 13 residues. CDR3 sequence reads: CASSPSSNTEAFF. In DNA form, the CDR3 reads TGTGCCAGCTCACCAAGCTCCAACACTGAAGCTTTCTTT.

The chain joins TRBV2 to TRBJ1-2, with TRBD1 identical over 8 bases. V was clipped by 5 bases and J by 0 bases; unmatched bases: 8. CDR3 length equals 16 residues. From germline, CDR1 is SNHLY and CDR2 FYNNEI. The CDR3 here is CASSTGQEISNYGYTF. The CDR3 DNA follows: TGTGCCAGCAGTACGGGACAGGAAATCTCTAACTATGGCTACACCTTC. The full variable domain, its missing parts supplied by reference TRBV2 and TRBJ1-2, is EPEVTQTPSHQVTQMGQEVILRCVPISNHLYFYWYRQILGQKVEFLVSFYNNEISEKSEIFDDQFSVERPDGSNFTLKIRSTKLEDSAMYFCASSTGQEISNYGYTFGSGTRLTVV.

This clone was detected ten times or more. The chain uses TRBV7-9 and TRBJ1-5; possible D gene TRBD1, 5 bases. V shed 5 bases and J shed 1 base, with 15 bases lying between them. This CDR3 spans 16 amino acids. CDR1 is SEHNR and CDR2 is FQNEAQ in the germline V gene (reference sequence). As DNA, the CDR3 is TGTGCCAGCAGCCCCGAGGGGACTTACAGCAATCAGCCCCAGCATTTT. Its protein is CASSPEGTYSNQPQHF.

This clone has a handful of counts. The chain recombines TRBV6-1 with TRBJ1-5; unclear D gene. The CDR3 consists of 13 residues. Trimming removed 8 bases at V and 1 base at J, with 9 bases between. Germline V lookup: CDR1 MNHNS, CDR2 SASEGT. The CDR3 DNA sequence: TGTGCCAGCGTAGACTGGAGCAATCAGCCCCAGCATTTT. Protein sequence: CASVDWSNQPQHF.

This clone was detected only a few times. The chain is built from TRBV6-5 and TRBJ1-2, with 7 bases matching TRBD1. V shed 2 bases and J 9 bases; nucleotides not matched to a gene: 12. The length of the CDR3 is 15 residues. Germline CDR1 and CDR2: MNHEY and SVGAGI. In DNA, the CDR3 is TGTGCCAGCAGTTACGCAGAGACAGGGCTCGATCGCTACACCTTC. Translating it yields CASSYAETGLDRYTF.

This clone showed up just a few times. The CDR3 loop reads CASSPESPGAPREQFF. CDR3 DNA sequence: TGCGCCAGCAGCCCGGAGTCGCCAGGGGCGCCTAGGGAGCAGTTCTTC. This rearrangement joins TRBV4-1 to TRBJ2-1; TRBD1 is a possible D gene (6 bases). V shed 4 bases and J shed 10 bases, with 23 bases lying between them. Germline V gene sequence: CDR1 MGHRA, CDR2 YSYEKL. CDR3 length: 16 residues.

This clone has only a few counts. This sequence joins TRBV12-5 and TRBJ2-1, with 11 bases identical to TRBD1. J gave up 6 bases and V 3 bases, and 4 bases lay outside the gene matches. Germline values: CDR1 LGHNT, CDR2 FRNRAP. This CDR3 region has 15 residues. CDR3 in DNA: TGTGCTAGTGGTTTCGGACAGGGGGCGGGCAATGAGCAGTTCTTC. It encodes CASGFGQGAGNEQFF.

This clone has just a few counts. The V gene is TRBV21-1, the J gene TRBJ1-5; the DNA was not compared with TRBD1, the D call given in the table. TRBV21-1 is designated a pseudogene. This CDR3 comprises 19 residues. The CDR3 bases are TGTGCCAGCAGCAAGCAATACAGGGAAGTGGTCGTTAGCAATCAGCCCCAGCATTTT. Translation gives CASSKQYREVVVSNQPQHF.

This clone was seen only a few times. The V and J genes are TRBV7-8 and TRBJ2-1, with 9 bases lining up with TRBD1. The germline gives CDR1 SGHVS, CDR2 FQNEAQ. With V trimmed by 4 bases and J by 6 bases, 7 bases remained unmatched. The CDR3 is 15 residues long. In nucleotides, the CDR3 is TGTGCCAGCAGCTACGGGGACAGGGTCGGCAATGAGCAGTTCTTC. Translated, it gives CASSYGDRVGNEQFF.

The V call is TRBV10-2, the J call TRBJ2-7, with 8 bases identical to TRBD1. The CDR3 has 17 residues. The junction had 10 bases not matched to a gene; V was cut back by 3 bases and J by 0 bases. Per germline, CDR1 WSHSY and CDR2 SAAADI. The CDR3 region has the DNA TGCGCCAGCAGTGACTTGACTCGGACAGGGAGCTCCTACGAGCAGTACTTC. It is translated as CASSDLTRTGSSYEQYF.

This clone was observed a few times. The rearrangement joins TRBV7-6 to TRBJ1-2, with D perhaps matching TRBD1 (5 bases). V lost 5 bases and J 2 bases, leaving 12 bases between the germline ends. Germline lookup yields CDR1 SGHVS and CDR2 FNYEAQ. The CDR3 is made up of 14 amino acids. This CDR3 is CASSAQGKNYGYTF. CDR3 DNA sequence: TGTGCCAGCAGCGCGCAGGGAAAGAACTATGGCTACACCTTC.

The V gene is TRBV5-6, the J gene TRBJ1-2; TRBD1 agrees at 8 bases. V dropped 6 bases and J dropped 5; count of bases not matched to a gene: 9. The germline V gene has CDR1 SGHDT and CDR2 YYEEEE. The CDR3 extends over 14 amino acids. The CDR3 loop reads CASTKDRGSYGYTF. For the CDR3, the DNA is TGTGCCAGCACCAAAGACAGGGGTAGTTATGGCTACACCTTC.